This T cell receptor beta chain derives from a study of neurological immune-mediated disorders. This clonotype was counted at least ten times. Trimming at V came to 6 bases and at J to 1 base, leaving 5 bases not matched to a gene. Per the germline V gene, CDR1 is ENHRY and CDR2 is SYGVKD. CDR3 length: 14 amino acids. MiXCR was run by TCRdb on the 5' RACE reads, yielding one entry per CDR3 protein. The sample holds fewer than 50,000 distinct CDR3 sequences, about 13% seen once. Time point defined: longitudinal time-point 3. The sequenced sample was PBMCs. The chain has TRBV10-3 and TRBJ1-1; TRBD1 matches at 7 bases. The clonotype comes from a male donor with HTLV-1-associated myelopathy (HAM/TSP). The CDR3 DNA follows: TGTGCCATCAGGGGGACAGAGAAGAACACTGAAGCTTTCTTT. It translates to CAIRGTEKNTEAFF.